The 20 T cell receptor beta chains below all came from one sample that was sequenced in a study of CD8+ T cells in alopecia areata. Treatment in this sample: oral pan-JAK inhibitor, 5-10 mg twice daily. cDNA serving as the sequencing template came from extracted, reverse transcribed RNA. The method was immunoSEQ multiplex PCR; TCRdb's version includes in-frame clones alone and lacks a portion of them. The sample holds roughly 200,000 clones; 55% to 70% are singletons and the top ten take roughly 3.3%. The sequenced sample was CD4+ T cells sorted from blood, obtained at week 4, from a patient treated with tofacitinib. Source of these receptors: a human donor with alopecia areata.

This rearrangement joins TRBV4-3 to TRBJ2-7, with TRBD1 matching 9 bases. Germline trimming cut 1 base from V and 3 bases from J; bases unmatched to any gene: 4. The CDR3 is 15 amino acids. The germline CDR1 and CDR2 sequences are LGHNA and YSLEER. The CDR3 is CASSQAATGGYEQYF. CDR3 sequence (DNA): TGCGCCAGCAGCCAAGCAGCGACAGGGGGCTACGAGCAGTACTTC.

In this sample, this clone turned up a few times. The rearrangement joins TRBV11-2 to TRBJ2-1; possible D gene TRBD1, 5 bases. The CDR3 is 15 amino acids. The V and J ends lost 4 bases and 3 bases respectively, with 13 bases between them. Germline CDR1 SGHAT, CDR2 FQNNGV. This chain's CDR3 is CASSSTGHLYNEQFF. Written as DNA, the CDR3 is TGTGCCAGCAGCTCTACTGGACACCTCTACAATGAGCAGTTCTTC.

V and J are TRBV30 and TRBJ1-6; D gene unclear. Trimming cost V 3 bases and J 1 base, with 13 bases left between them. CDR3 length: 16 residues. From germline, CDR1 is GTSNPN and CDR2 SVGIG (reference sequence). This chain's CDR3 is CAWRRMQFSYNSPLHF. The DNA for the CDR3 is TGTGCCTGGAGAAGGATGCAGTTTTCCTATAATTCACCCCTCCACTTT.

The chain couples TRBV30 to TRBJ1-2; D uncertain. Trimming shortened V by 0 bases and J by 0 bases, and 11 bases separated the two germline ends. There are 15 residues in the CDR3. Looked up from germline, CDR1 is GTSNPN and CDR2 is SVGIG (reference sequence). The CDR3: CAWSVRPIPNYGYTF. CDR3 DNA sequence: TGTGCCTGGAGTGTAAGGCCCATACCTAACTATGGCTACACCTTC.

V usage is TRBV29-1 and J usage is TRBJ2-7, with TRBD1 matching over 7 bases. The CDR3 is 13 amino acids. Trimming removed 7 bases from V and 7 bases from J; junction bases left unmatched: 13. Germline CDR1 and CDR2: SQVTM and ANQGSEA. The CDR3 reads CSATGDPAYEQYF. The CDR3 DNA sequence: TGCAGCGCAACAGGGGACCCCGCGTATGAGCAGTACTTC.

V gene TRBV15 combines with J gene TRBJ1-1; 7 nucleotides line up with TRBD1. The CDR3 is made up of 16 amino acids. Germline CDR1 is LNHNV and CDR2 is YYDKDF (reference sequence). V was pared by 5 bases and J by 1 base, with 10 bases of the junction left unmatched. CDR3 in amino acids: CATSLRQGYGNTEAFF. The CDR3 DNA is TGTGCCACCAGCCTTCGACAGGGCTACGGGAACACTGAAGCTTTCTTT.

As concerns this clone: Other DNA sequences of this sample code for an identical CDR3. CDR3 in DNA: TGTGCCTGGAGTGCGGGGTTCTATGGCTACACCTTC. Translation gives CAWSAGFYGYTF. This sequence joins TRBV30 and TRBJ1-2; D call uncertain. CDR3 size: 12 residues. The germline gives CDR1 GTSNPN, CDR2 SVGIG (reference sequence). V shed 1 base and J shed 4 bases, with 7 bases lying between them.

This sequence joins TRBV7-9 and TRBJ1-5; D is unclear. Germline V gene sequence: CDR1 SEHNR, CDR2 FQNEAQ (reference sequence). The V end was cut by 4 bases, the J end by 5 bases, with 9 bases between. This CDR3 is built from 13 residues. The CDR3 nucleotides read TGTGCCAGCAGCTCTGGTCCCGATCAGCCCCAGCATTTT. As protein: CASSSGPDQPQHF.

The chain is built from TRBV29-1 and TRBJ1-5, with D perhaps TRBD1 (5 bases). The CDR3 consists of 15 residues. V shed 0 bases and J shed 1 base, with 10 bases lying between them. From germline, CDR1 is SQVTM and CDR2 ANQGSEA. Written as DNA, the CDR3 is TGCAGCGTTGAAGAAGGTGGGGGAAGCAATCAGCCCCAGCATTTT. It is translated as CSVEEGGGSNQPQHF.

The rearrangement uses TRBV29-1 and TRBJ1-2; D unresolved. V was clipped by 0 bases and J by 8 bases, with 13 bases between them. The germline CDR1 and CDR2 sequences are SQVTM and ANQGSEA. CDR3 length equals 13 residues. The CDR3 here is CSVEDRRSGGYTF. CDR3 bases: TGCAGCGTTGAAGATCGCCGATCTGGGGGCTACACCTTC.

This chain joins TRBV5-4 and TRBJ1-2; no clear D gene. CDR3 length equals 16 residues. V lost 0 bases to trimming and J lost 5 bases, with 17 bases between them. Germline CDR1 reads SGHNT; CDR2 reads YYREEE (reference sequence). CDR3 DNA: TGTGCCAGCAGCTTGGCCGCTAGCGCGACTATTTATGGCTACACCTTC. Translating it yields CASSLAASATIYGYTF.

This clone was counted between two and nine times. V is TRBV5-1 and J is TRBJ2-6; TRBD1 or TRBD2 may be the D gene (5 bases each). CDR3 length equals 15 residues. CDR1 is SGHRS and CDR2 is YFSETQ in the germline V gene. With 4 bases removed from V and 3 bases from J, the gap between germline ends came to 11 bases. DNA of the CDR3: TGCGCCAGCAGCAGAGGGGTAATTGGGGCCAACGTCCTGACTTTC. Amino acids: CASSRGVIGANVLTF.

This clone was detected a few times. The J gene is TRBJ1-6, the V gene TRBV7-9; perhaps TRBD1 as D (5 bases). CDR3 length: 15 residues. CDR1 SEHNR and CDR2 FQNEAQ come from the germline V gene (reference sequence). Trimming cost V 1 base and J 14 bases, with 18 bases left between them. The CDR3 spells CASSLDTGTFKSLHF. CDR3 bases: TGTGCCAGCAGCTTAGACACCGGGACTTTTAAATCCCTCCACTTT. The variable domain in full, completed from reference TRBV7-9 and TRBJ1-6, reads DTGVSQNPRHKITKRGQNVTFRCDPISEHNRLYWYRQTLGQGPEFLTYFQNEAQLEKSRLLSDRFSAERPKGSFSTLEIQRTEQGDSAMYLCASSLDTGTFKSLHFGNGTRLTVT.

V gene TRBV30 combines with J gene TRBJ2-7; D is undetermined. The V gene's germline CDR1 is GTSNPN and CDR2 SVGIG (reference sequence). V was cut by 4 bases and J by 7 bases, with 17 bases left in between. This CDR3 is 13 amino acids long. The CDR3: CAWNTEPPGEQYF. In DNA form, the CDR3 reads TGTGCCTGGAACACAGAACCCCCCGGGGAGCAGTACTTC.

The chain uses TRBV29-1 and TRBJ2-3; D gene unclear. Trimming removed 7 bases at V and 3 bases at J, with 11 bases between. The CDR3 sequence is 12 residues long. CDR1 SQVTM and CDR2 ANQGSEA come from the germline V gene. Here the CDR3 reads CSASVGTDTQYF. DNA for the CDR3: TGCAGCGCCAGTGTGGGGACAGATACGCAGTATTTT.

The rearrangement uses TRBV28 and TRBJ1-1; tentative D call: TRBD1 (6 bases). The CDR3 is made up of 15 amino acids. V shed 6 bases and J shed 1 base, with 15 bases lying between them. Germline V gene data show CDR1 as MDHEN and CDR2 as SYDVKM. The CDR3 reads CASSPTGQSNTEAFF. The DNA of the CDR3 is TGTGCCAGCAGCCCTACCGGACAGTCGAACACTGAAGCTTTCTTT.

The gene calls are TRBV7-9 and TRBJ1-2; D call uncertain. CDR1 and CDR2 from the germline V gene are SEHNR and FQNEAQ (reference sequence). The CDR3 loop spans 12 amino acids. The V gene lost 2 bases and the J gene lost 8 bases, with 9 bases spanning the gap. In DNA, the CDR3 is TGTGCCAGCAGCTTATTACAAGAGGGCTACACCTTC. As protein: CASSLLQEGYTF.

The chain uses TRBV5-4 and TRBJ2-7; D is uncertain. Germline V CDR1 and CDR2: SGHNT, YYREEE (reference sequence). CDR3 size: 14 residues. Trimming took 0 bases from V and 2 from J, leaving 9 bases between them. CDR3: CASSLELTAYEQYF. CDR3 sequence (DNA): TGTGCCAGCAGCTTGGAACTAACCGCCTACGAGCAGTACTTC.

The chain employs TRBV30 and TRBJ1-1; the D is unclear. This CDR3 comprises 14 residues. Germline CDR1 reads GTSNPN; CDR2 reads SVGIG (reference sequence). Trimming took 0 bases from V and 1 from J, leaving 9 bases between them. CDR3 bases: TGTGCCTGGAGTGTCGCCCCATCGAACACTGAAGCTTTCTTT. Protein: CAWSVAPSNTEAFF.

This clone occurred a few times. The V call is TRBV29-1, the J call TRBJ2-3; D call uncertain. Germline V gene sequence: CDR1 SQVTM, CDR2 ANQGSEA. The CDR3 length is 12 residues. The germline V and J ends were trimmed by 7 bases and 0 bases, with 8 bases remaining between them. The DNA for the CDR3 is TGCAGCGGGGCACTAAGCACAGATACGCAGTATTTT. Its translation is CSGALSTDTQYF.